The next 29 T cell receptor beta chains were all read from a single sample in a study of blood T cell repertoires in COVID-19. Clones were sequenced by immunoSEQ multiplex PCR, and TCRdb holds only the in-frame ones, with some missing. In the table there are 200,000 or so clones, 88% of which are singletons. Sequenced: PBMCs or T cells enriched from blood (not recorded which). These TCRs come from a woman in her 30s who had been exposed to COVID-19.

This chain connects TRBV15 to TRBJ1-1, with D uncertain. Trimming left V 4 bases short and J 4 bases short, with 10 bases between. The V gene's germline CDR1 is LNHNV and CDR2 YYDKDF (reference sequence). The CDR3 has 13 residues. The DNA of the CDR3 is TGTGCCACCAGCACTAAGCTTGGCACTGAAGCTTTCTTT. It codes for CATSTKLGTEAFF.

This rearrangement joins TRBV18 to TRBJ1-5; tentatively, D is TRBD1 (6 bases). This CDR3 region has 17 residues. The germline V gene encodes CDR1 KGHSH and CDR2 LQKENI. V lost 3 bases and J 2 bases, leaving 17 bases between the germline ends. The DNA for the CDR3 is TGTGCCAGCTCACCCACAAGTGGCAGGGGAGGCAATCAGCCCCAGCATTTT. Translating gives CASSPTSGRGGNQPQHF.

The rearrangement joins TRBV7-3 to TRBJ2-1, with TRBD2 matching 7 bases. The V gene's germline CDR1 is SGHTA and CDR2 FQGTGA. Trimming at V came to 2 bases and at J to 9 bases, leaving 10 bases not matched to a gene. This CDR3 comprises 15 residues. CDR3 sequence: CASSLFSLRESEQFF. The CDR3 DNA reads TGTGCCAGCAGCTTATTTAGTCTGCGGGAGAGTGAGCAGTTCTTC.

This clone appeared a single time. The gene calls are TRBV9 and TRBJ2-3, with 8 bases aligning to TRBD1. This CDR3 comprises 16 residues. From germline, CDR1 is SGDLS and CDR2 YYNGEE. Trimming cost V 2 bases and J 2 bases; bases outside gene matches: 7. The CDR3 region is CASSVFGQGTTDTQYF. The CDR3 coding sequence is TGTGCCAGCAGCGTTTTCGGACAGGGCACCACAGATACGCAGTATTTT.

The chain uses TRBV3-1 (or the pseudogene TRBV3-2) and TRBJ1-1, with D perhaps matching TRBD1 (6 bases). From germline, CDR1 is LGHDT and CDR2 YNNKEL (reference sequence). This CDR3 contains 13 residues. V was trimmed by 0 bases and J by 11 bases, leaving 13 bases between them. The CDR3 DNA is TGTGCCAGCAGCCAAGATTTAACAGGGAAGGCTTTCTTT. It is translated as CASSQDLTGKAFF.

J is TRBJ2-7 and V is TRBV3-1 (or the pseudogene TRBV3-2); 12 nucleotides match TRBD2. V shed 1 base and J 0 bases; nucleotides not matched to a gene: 10. CDR3 size: 19 residues. Germline V lookup: CDR1 LGHDT, CDR2 YNNKEL (reference sequence). CDR3 in DNA: TGTGCCAGCAGCCAAGGTTTTCTAGCGGGAGGGCGAAGCTCCTACGAGCAGTACTTC. Its translation is CASSQGFLAGGRSSYEQYF.

The chain carries TRBV5-1 and TRBJ2-5; no firm D call. The CDR3 has 14 residues. Looked up from germline, CDR1 is SGHRS and CDR2 is YFSETQ. Trimming shortened V by 1 base and J by 0 bases, and 7 bases separated the two germline ends. This CDR3 is CASSLLGDQETQYF. The CDR3 region has the DNA TGCGCCAGCAGCTTGCTGGGCGACCAAGAGACCCAGTACTTC.

This chain joins TRBV24-1 and TRBJ2-3; D remains unclear. Germline CDR1 KGHDR, CDR2 SFDVKD. Between the trimmed V and J ends, which lost 1 base and 1 base, there was a span of 11 bases. The CDR3 spans 16 residues. The CDR3 sequence: CATSDLSTLGTDTQYF. In DNA, the CDR3 is TGTGCCACCAGTGATTTATCCACTCTCGGCACAGATACGCAGTATTTT.

This clone was detected once. The rearrangement uses TRBV4-1 and TRBJ2-4; D is unresolved. V dropped 0 bases and J dropped 8 bases, with 8 bases sitting between them. The germline V gene encodes CDR1 MGHRA and CDR2 YSYEKL. There are 13 residues in the CDR3. CDR3 protein: CASSQEWSDIQYF. The CDR3 coding sequence is TGCGCCAGCAGCCAAGAGTGGTCAGACATTCAGTACTTC.

Only one count was recorded for this clone. V is TRBV5-1 and J is TRBJ1-1; a possible D gene is TRBD1 (6 bases). V lost 4 bases to trimming and J lost 5 bases, with 18 bases between them. This CDR3 has 15 amino acids. Looked up from germline, CDR1 is SGHRS and CDR2 is YFSETQ. The CDR3 DNA reads TGCGCCAGCAGCAACCTACAGGGTCGGGGAACTGAAGCTTTCTTT. Translation: CASSNLQGRGTEAFF.

The chain carries TRBV20-1 and TRBJ2-7, with 13 nucleotides matching TRBD2. This CDR3 is built from 16 residues. The V and J ends lost 3 bases and 5 bases, in that order; junction bases with no gene match: 10. CDR1 and CDR2 from the germline V gene are DFQATT and SNEGSKA (reference sequence). The CDR3 nucleotides are TGCAGTGCTAGTCCGAGACTAGCGGGAGGAGGAAACGAGCAGTACTTC. Translating it yields CSASPRLAGGGNEQYF.

The sample holds a few counts of this clone. The J gene is TRBJ2-7, the V gene TRBV5-1; a weak D match, TRBD1 (5 bases). Germline V CDR1 and CDR2: SGHRS, YFSETQ. This CDR3 has 15 amino acids. V lost 2 bases to trimming and J lost 5 bases, with 17 bases between them. The CDR3 loop reads CASSFAQGSINEQYF. In nucleotides, the CDR3 is TGCGCCAGCAGCTTCGCTCAGGGAAGTATCAACGAGCAGTACTTC.

The chain uses TRBV5-4 and TRBJ1-1; D is unclear. CDR1 is SGHNT, CDR2 YYREEE, per germline (reference sequence). CDR3 size: 14 residues. The ends were cut back, 5 bases at V and 1 base at J, with 12 bases in the middle. The CDR3 coding sequence is TGTGCCAGCAGGGAAGACTTAACGAACACTGAAGCTTTCTTT. Its protein is CASREDLTNTEAFF.

This clone was observed a single time. The chain couples TRBV6-5 to TRBJ2-7, with 7 nucleotides matching TRBD1. V lost 0 bases to trimming and J lost 4 bases; unmatched junction nucleotides: 6. The V gene's germline CDR1 is MNHEY and CDR2 SVGAGI. The CDR3 is made up of 15 amino acids. The CDR3 spells CASSYSQGVGYEQYF. The DNA of the CDR3 is TGTGCCAGCAGTTACTCCCAGGGGGTGGGGTACGAGCAGTACTTC.

The J gene is TRBJ2-4, the V gene TRBV7-9; 7 nucleotides agree with TRBD2. The CDR3 is made up of 13 amino acids. The germline gives CDR1 SEHNR, CDR2 FQNEAQ (reference sequence). After removal of 3 bases from V and 4 bases from J, the junction contained 0 bases not matched to a gene. The DNA of the CDR3 is TGTGCCAGCAGCTTGGGGGGGAAAAACATTCAGTACTTC. Translating it yields CASSLGGKNIQYF.

This chain links TRBV2 with TRBJ1-1; D unclear. CDR3 length: 13 amino acids. Trimming left V 8 bases short and J 0 bases short, with 10 bases between. CDR1 SNHLY and CDR2 FYNNEI come from the germline V gene. CDR3 residues: CASGEGMNTEAFF. The DNA of the CDR3 is TGTGCCAGCGGGGAGGGAATGAACACTGAAGCTTTCTTT.

The rearrangement links TRBV24-1 to TRBJ2-3; 12 bases line up with TRBD2. Germline loops: CDR1 KGHDR, CDR2 SFDVKD. This CDR3 comprises 16 residues. The trim removed 5 bases at V and 3 bases at J, leaving 5 bases unmatched. The CDR3 DNA reads TGTGCCACCAGTGCCGCGGGGACTAGCGGGACAGATACGCAGTATTTT. Its translation: CATSAAGTSGTDTQYF.

The table lists this clone with a few counts. The genes are TRBV7-9 and TRBJ1-1; no reliable D call. This CDR3 has 14 residues. V lost 7 bases and J 2 bases, leaving 14 bases between the germline ends. CDR1 SEHNR and CDR2 FQNEAQ come from the germline V gene (reference sequence). In DNA, the CDR3 is TGTGCCAGCATCGGATGGGGAGGAAACACTGAAGCTTTCTTT. It encodes CASIGWGGNTEAFF.

This rearrangement joins TRBV30 to TRBJ1-2; a possible D gene is TRBD1 (5 bases). This CDR3 comprises 13 residues. Germline V gives CDR1 GTSNPN, CDR2 SVGIG (reference sequence). The V end was cut by 3 bases, the J end by 3 bases, with 11 bases between. CDR3 bases: TGTGCCTGGAGACCTTCGACAGACTATGGCTACACCTTC. It is translated as CAWRPSTDYGYTF.

The gene calls are TRBV19 and TRBJ1-3, with D uncertain. Germline V gene lookup returns CDR1 LNHDA and CDR2 SQIVND (reference sequence). The V and J ends lost 4 bases and 0 bases respectively, with 10 bases between them. This CDR3 spans 15 amino acids. The DNA for the CDR3 is TGTGCCAGTAGTACCCCAGGCAACTCTGGAAACACCATATATTTT. It specifies CASSTPGNSGNTIYF.

CDR3 DNA sequence: TGTGCCAGTAGTATTAACCGGGGGGAGCTGTTTTTT. Residues: CASSINRGELFF. The chain joins TRBV19 to TRBJ2-2; the D is unclear. The CDR3 is 12 amino acids. CDR1 LNHDA and CDR2 SQIVND come from the germline V gene (reference sequence). Trimming took 3 bases from V and 8 from J, leaving 7 bases between them.

This chain uses TRBV5-1 with TRBJ2-1; tentatively, D is TRBD1 (5 bases). The CDR3 extends over 14 amino acids. CDR1 is SGHRS, CDR2 YFSETQ, per germline. Trimming stripped 1 base from V and 6 bases from J, with 11 bases between. In DNA form, the CDR3 reads TGCGCCAGCAGCTTGATGGGCAGGGTCAATGAGCAGTTCTTC. Amino acid sequence: CASSLMGRVNEQFF.

The chain employs TRBV28 and TRBJ2-4; tentatively, D is TRBD1 (6 bases). Trimming took off 4 bases at V and 1 base at J, with 17 bases between the two ends. Germline V lookup: CDR1 MDHEN, CDR2 SYDVKM. CDR3 size: 17 residues. CDR3 amino acids: CASSSATGTGAKNIQYF. For the CDR3, the DNA is TGTGCCAGCAGTTCCGCCACAGGGACGGGGGCCAAAAACATTCAGTACTTC.

The chain couples TRBV28 to TRBJ1-4; TRBD1 aligns across 9 bases. The ends lost 4 bases at V and 4 bases at J; junction bases unmatched: 19. The CDR3 contains 20 residues. Germline V gene lookup returns CDR1 MDHEN and CDR2 SYDVKM. CDR3 loop: CASSSPSTGTGYGRNEKLFF. For the CDR3, the DNA is TGTGCCAGCAGTTCCCCCTCCACCGGGACAGGGTACGGACGTAATGAAAAACTGTTTTTT.

The count of this clone is one. Here the CDR3 reads CASRRTSGSSTDTQYF. The DNA of the CDR3 is TGTGCCAGCAGACGGACTAGCGGGAGTAGTACAGATACGCAGTATTTT. The V and J genes are TRBV13 and TRBJ2-3, with 13 bases identical to TRBD2. CDR3 length equals 16 residues. Germline assignment: CDR1 PRHDT and CDR2 FYEKMQ (reference sequence). V gave up 6 bases and J gave up 3 bases; unmatched junction bases: 6.

Worth noting for this clone: The sample contains more than one DNA sequence encoding this CDR3. The chain uses TRBV5-1 and TRBJ1-1; D is undetermined. The ends were cut back, 0 bases at V and 1 base at J, with 7 bases in the middle. The CDR3 is 14 amino acids. Germline V gene sequence: CDR1 SGHRS, CDR2 YFSETQ. CDR3 nucleotides: TGCGCCAGCAGCTTGGGAGGAGGGAACACTGAAGCTTTCTTT. This gives the protein CASSLGGGNTEAFF. Using reference TRBV5-1 and TRBJ1-1 for the parts outside the CDR3, the full variable domain is KAGVTQTPRYLIKTRGQQVTLSCSPISGHRSVSWYQQTPGQGLQFLFEYFSETQRNKGNFPGRFSGRQFSNSRSEMNVSTLELGDSALYLCASSLGGGNTEAFFGQGTRLTVV.

The J gene is TRBJ1-1, the V gene TRBV12-5, with a possible D match to TRBD1 (6 bases). CDR1 is LGHNT and CDR2 is FRNRAP in the germline V gene. The CDR3 sequence is 13 residues long. V lost 0 bases and J 4 bases, leaving 6 bases between the germline ends. CDR3 coding DNA: TGTGCTAGTGGTTTGGTAGGGGGCACTGAAGCTTTCTTT. It codes for CASGLVGGTEAFF.

This chain joins TRBV6-1 and TRBJ2-7; D ambiguous. The germline V and J ends were trimmed by 2 bases and 3 bases, with 14 bases remaining between them. Germline V CDR1 and CDR2: MNHNS, SASEGT. This CDR3 region has 15 residues. Written as DNA, the CDR3 is TGTGCCAGCAGTGAAAGTCCGGGTCCGATCTACGAGCAGTACTTC. It encodes CASSESPGPIYEQYF.

The CDR3 sequence: CASSPGTSEDYNEQFF. As DNA, the CDR3 is TGCGCCAGCAGCCCCGGGACTAGCGAGGACTACAATGAGCAGTTCTTC. V is TRBV5-1 and J is TRBJ2-1; 10 bases fit TRBD2. The length of the CDR3 is 16 residues. V was clipped by 4 bases and J by 3 bases; unmatched bases: 7. Germline V gene data show CDR1 as SGHRS and CDR2 as YFSETQ. Looking up the rest from reference TRBV5-1 and TRBJ2-1 gives the full variable domain: KAGVTQTPRYLIKTRGQQVTLSCSPISGHRSVSWYQQTPGQGLQFLFEYFSETQRNKGNFPGRFSGRQFSNSRSEMNVSTLELGDSALYLCASSPGTSEDYNEQFFGPGTRLTVL.